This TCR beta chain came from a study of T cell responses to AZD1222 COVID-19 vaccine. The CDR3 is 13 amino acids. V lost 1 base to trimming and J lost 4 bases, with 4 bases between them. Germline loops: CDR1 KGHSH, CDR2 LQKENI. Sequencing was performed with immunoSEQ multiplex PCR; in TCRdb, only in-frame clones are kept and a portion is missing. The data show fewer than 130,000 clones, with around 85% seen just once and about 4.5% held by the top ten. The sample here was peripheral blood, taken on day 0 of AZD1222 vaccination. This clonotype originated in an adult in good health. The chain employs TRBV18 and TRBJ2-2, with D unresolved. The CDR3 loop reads CASSPRVTGELFF. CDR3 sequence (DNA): TGTGCCAGCTCACCACGGGTCACCGGGGAGCTGTTTTTT. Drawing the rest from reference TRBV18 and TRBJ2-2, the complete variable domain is NAGVMQNPRHLVRRRGQEARLRCSPMKGHSHVYWYRQLPEEGLKFMVYLQKENIIDESGMPKERFSAEFPKEGPSILRIQQVVRGDSAAYFCASSPRVTGELFFGEGSRLTVL.